This TCR beta chain came from a study of OX40 agonist ivuxolimab in advanced cancers. Study-wide context: At about 82% male, the cohort had a mean age of around 56 years, ranging from 23 to 79. The study, taken as a whole, reports: Clonal expansion among partial responders at 0.1-3.0 mg/kg ranked near the lowest. On average, CD8+ T cells had more expanded clones than CD4+.

Concerning this clone: Antigen specificity is unknown.

Blood got drawn at baseline, again on cycle 4 day 1, and then on cycle 7 day 1. This table comes from immunoSEQ multiplex PCR, and its TCRdb copy is limited to in-frame clones, with some not included. The sample has tens of thousands of clones; roughly 84% are singletons. The TCR comes from an adult with an advanced solid tumor such as melanoma, head and neck, liver or kidney cancer. The material was CD4+ or CD8+ T cells sorted from blood, obtained in a trial of the OX40 agonist ivuxolimab.

The DNA of the CDR3 is TGTGCCAGCAGCTTAGGGGCGGCGAGGTCACATACGCAGTATTTT. This codes for CASSLGAARSHTQYF. The chain recombines TRBV7-8 with TRBJ2-3; D remains ambiguous. V shed 1 base and J shed 7 bases, with 15 bases lying between them. The length of the CDR3 is 15 residues. The germline V gene encodes CDR1 SGHVS and CDR2 FQNEAQ.